The source of this TCR beta chain is a study of CD8+ T cells in alopecia areata. The CDR3 totals 14 residues. V dropped 0 bases and J dropped 4; count of bases not matched to a gene: 1. The germline V gene encodes CDR1 LGHNA and CDR2 YSLEER. Once RNA had been extracted, it was reverse transcribed into cDNA to act as the sequencing template. TCRdb keeps only in-frame clones here, not all; method: immunoSEQ multiplex PCR. The table has 150,000 to 200,000 clones, over 55% seen once; the top ten hold around 1.6%. This clone was detected only a few times. This TCR was recovered from a human donor with alopecia areata. This rearrangement joins TRBV4-3 to TRBJ1-2; 8 nucleotides agree with TRBD1. Sequenced material: CD4+ T cells sorted from blood, taken at week 0. CDR3 amino acids: CASSQDTGGYGYTF. The CDR3 nucleotides read TGCGCCAGCAGCCAAGATACAGGGGGCTATGGCTACACCTTC.